One TCR beta chain is described in this entry. Repertoires were generated with immunoSEQ multiplex PCR, while TCRdb's copy carries only in-frame clones and drops some. The table lists approximately 48,000 clones, just over 90% of them singletons. This sample stems from a study of early stage breast cancer tumors. This CDR3 spans 17 amino acids. With 5 bases clipped from V and 0 bases from J, the junction kept 11 bases outside the gene matches. Germline-derived CDR1 and CDR2 are SEHNR and FQNEAQ (reference sequence). V and J are TRBV7-9 and TRBJ2-3; 7 nucleotides line up with TRBD2. This sequence originates from a person aged 70 to 85 with breast cancer. The sample consisted of blood. CDR3: CASSPGGSGLSTDTQYF. The DNA for the CDR3 is TGTGCCAGCAGCCCCGGGGGTAGCGGGCTTAGCACAGATACGCAGTATTTT.